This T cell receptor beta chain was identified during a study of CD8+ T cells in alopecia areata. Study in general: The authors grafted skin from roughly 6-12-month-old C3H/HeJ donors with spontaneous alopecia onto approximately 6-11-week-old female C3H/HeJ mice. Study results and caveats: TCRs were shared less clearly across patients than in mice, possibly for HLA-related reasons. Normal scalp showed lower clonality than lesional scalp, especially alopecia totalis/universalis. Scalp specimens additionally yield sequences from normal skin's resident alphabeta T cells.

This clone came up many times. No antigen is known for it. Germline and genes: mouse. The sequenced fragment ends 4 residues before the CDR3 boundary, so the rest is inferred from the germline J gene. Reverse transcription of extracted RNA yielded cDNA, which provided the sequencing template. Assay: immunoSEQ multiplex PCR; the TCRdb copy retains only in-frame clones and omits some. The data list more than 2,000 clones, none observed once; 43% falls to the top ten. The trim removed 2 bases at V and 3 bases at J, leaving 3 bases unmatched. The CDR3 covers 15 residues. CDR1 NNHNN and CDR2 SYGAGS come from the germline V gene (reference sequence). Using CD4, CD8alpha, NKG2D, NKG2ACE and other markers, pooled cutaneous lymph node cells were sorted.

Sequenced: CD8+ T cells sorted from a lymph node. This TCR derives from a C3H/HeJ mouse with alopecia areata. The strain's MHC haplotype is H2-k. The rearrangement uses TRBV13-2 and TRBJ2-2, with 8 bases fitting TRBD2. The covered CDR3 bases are TGTGCCAGCGGTGACCAGACTGGGGACACCGGG. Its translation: CASGDQTGDTG. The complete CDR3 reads CASGDQTGDTGQLYF.